Each of the 6 T cell receptor beta chains below was sequenced from the same sample in a study of CD8 T cells in Susac syndrome. Reverse transcription of roughly 0.5 to 1 ug RNA used random hexamers. TCRdb independently ran MiXCR on the immunoSEQ multiplex PCR reads; one entry per CDR3 protein. Found here are approximately 190,000 distinct CDR3 sequences, approximately 95% of them singletons; the top ten hold approximately 0.15%. Source material: CD8+ T cells from PBMCs. The source is a human donor with Susac syndrome.

In nucleotides, the CDR3 is TGTGCCAGCAGCGTAGCTGGGGTTAGCGGGAGCGGGTTCAATGAGCAGTTCTTC. Its protein product is CASSVAGVSGSGFNEQFF. The V call is TRBV9, the J call TRBJ2-1, with TRBD2 identical over 9 bases. Germline CDR1 and CDR2: SGDLS and YYNGEE. This CDR3 has 18 residues. Losses at the gene ends were 0 bases for V and 6 bases for J; bases not matched to a gene: 13.

The chain has TRBV29-1 and TRBJ2-1, with D perhaps matching TRBD2 (5 bases). The CDR3 sequence is 14 residues long. Between the trimmed V and J ends, which lost 7 bases and 0 bases, there was a span of 13 bases. Germline V gives CDR1 SQVTM, CDR2 ANQGSEA. CDR3 bases: TGCAGCGCTCCGACTACTAGCTCCTACAATGAGCAGTTCTTC. Protein sequence: CSAPTTSSYNEQFF.

Only a few counts were recorded for this clonotype. The chain is built from TRBV27 and TRBJ2-7, with TRBD2 matching over 14 bases. The CDR3 contains 15 residues. The junction had 5 bases not matched to a gene; V was cut back by 4 bases and J by 6 bases. Germline assignment: CDR1 MNHEY and CDR2 SMNVEV (reference sequence). Here the CDR3 reads CASSSGTSGSLEQYF. CDR3 DNA: TGTGCCAGCAGTTCTGGGACTAGCGGGAGTCTCGAGCAGTACTTC.

The chain has TRBV28 and TRBJ2-1, with 7 bases lining up with TRBD1. Germline-derived CDR1 and CDR2 are MDHEN and SYDVKM. Unmatched junction bases numbered 14, after V lost 5 bases and J lost 10 bases. This CDR3 has 15 residues. The CDR3 region has the DNA TGTGCCAGCAGTCAGGGGGTTTTGTCTCTTTCCGAGCAGTTCTTC. It codes for CASSQGVLSLSEQFF.

The chain recombines TRBV7-8 with TRBJ2-1; 7 bases match TRBD1. Germline V gives CDR1 SGHVS, CDR2 FQNEAQ. J was trimmed by 9 bases and V by 1 base; bases with no gene match: 6. The CDR3 is 14 amino acids. CDR3 in amino acids: CASSLDVRGFEQFF. The DNA of the CDR3 is TGTGCCAGCAGCTTAGATGTCAGGGGGTTTGAGCAGTTCTTC. The whole variable domain, filled in from reference TRBV7-8 and TRBJ2-1, reads GAGVSQSPRYKVAKRGQDVALRCDPISGHVSLFWYQQALGQGPEFLTYFQNEAQLDKSGLPSDRFFAERPEGSVSTLKIQRTQQEDSAVYLCASSLDVRGFEQFFGPGTRLTVL.

The CDR3 is CATSEYDPRGDTQYF. The DNA for the CDR3 is TGTGCCACCAGTGAATACGACCCTCGGGGAGATACGCAGTATTTT. This chain connects TRBV24-1 to TRBJ2-3, with a weak D call TRBD2 (5 bases). Germline CDR1 is KGHDR and CDR2 is SFDVKD. This CDR3 region has 15 residues. With 4 bases removed from V and 5 bases from J, the gap between germline ends came to 15 bases.